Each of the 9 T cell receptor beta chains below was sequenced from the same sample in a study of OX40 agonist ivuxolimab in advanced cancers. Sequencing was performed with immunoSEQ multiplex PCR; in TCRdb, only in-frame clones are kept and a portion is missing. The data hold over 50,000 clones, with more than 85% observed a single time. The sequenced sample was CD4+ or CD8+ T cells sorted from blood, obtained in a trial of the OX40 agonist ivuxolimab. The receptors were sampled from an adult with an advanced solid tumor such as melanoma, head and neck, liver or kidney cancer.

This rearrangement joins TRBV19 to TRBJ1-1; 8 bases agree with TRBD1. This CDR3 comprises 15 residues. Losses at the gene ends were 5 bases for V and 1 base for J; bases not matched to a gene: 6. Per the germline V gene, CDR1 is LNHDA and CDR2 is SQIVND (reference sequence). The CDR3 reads CASSLPTGANTEAFF. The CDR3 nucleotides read TGTGCCAGTAGTTTGCCGACAGGGGCGAACACTGAAGCTTTCTTT. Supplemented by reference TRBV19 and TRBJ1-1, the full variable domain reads DGGITQSPKYLFRKEGQNVTLSCEQNLNHDAMYWYRQDPGQGLRLIYYSQIVNDFQKGDIAEGYSVSREKKESFPLTVTSAQKNPTAFYLCASSLPTGANTEAFFGQGTRLTVV.

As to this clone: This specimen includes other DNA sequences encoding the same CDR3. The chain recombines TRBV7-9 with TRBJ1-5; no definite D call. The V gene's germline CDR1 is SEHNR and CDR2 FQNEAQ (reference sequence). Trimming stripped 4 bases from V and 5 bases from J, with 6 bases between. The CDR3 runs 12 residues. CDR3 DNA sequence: TGTGCCAGCAGCTCCGATCATCAGCCCCAGCATTTT. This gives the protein CASSSDHQPQHF.

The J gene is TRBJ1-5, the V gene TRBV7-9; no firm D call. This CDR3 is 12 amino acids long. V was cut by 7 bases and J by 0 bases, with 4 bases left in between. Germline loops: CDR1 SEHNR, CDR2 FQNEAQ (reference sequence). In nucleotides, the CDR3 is TGTGCCAGCACGGATAGCAATCAGCCCCAGCATTTT. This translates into CASTDSNQPQHF.

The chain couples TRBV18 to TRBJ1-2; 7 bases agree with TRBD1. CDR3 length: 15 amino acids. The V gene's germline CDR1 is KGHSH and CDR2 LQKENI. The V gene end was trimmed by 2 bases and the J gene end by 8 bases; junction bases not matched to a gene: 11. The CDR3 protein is CASSPTPRQGDGYTF. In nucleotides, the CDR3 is TGTGCCAGCTCACCAACTCCGAGACAGGGAGACGGCTACACCTTC.

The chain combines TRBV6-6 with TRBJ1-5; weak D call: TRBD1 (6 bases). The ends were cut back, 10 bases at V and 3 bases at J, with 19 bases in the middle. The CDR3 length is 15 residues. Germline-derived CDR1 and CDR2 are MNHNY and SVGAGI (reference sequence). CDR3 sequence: CATKLRQELNQPQHF. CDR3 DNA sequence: TGTGCCACCAAACTGAGACAGGAACTCAATCAGCCCCAGCATTTT.

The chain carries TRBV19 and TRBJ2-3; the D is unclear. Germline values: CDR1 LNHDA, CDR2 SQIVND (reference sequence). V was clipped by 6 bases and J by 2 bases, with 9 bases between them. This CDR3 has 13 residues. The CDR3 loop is CASRGRNTDTQYF. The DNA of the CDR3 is TGTGCCAGTAGGGGCAGAAACACAGATACGCAGTATTTT.

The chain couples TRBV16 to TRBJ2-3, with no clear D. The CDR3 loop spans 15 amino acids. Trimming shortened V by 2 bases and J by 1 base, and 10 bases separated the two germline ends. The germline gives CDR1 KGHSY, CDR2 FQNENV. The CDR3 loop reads CASSQLEMGTDTQYF. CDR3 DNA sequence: TGTGCCAGCAGCCAACTGGAGATGGGCACAGATACGCAGTATTTT.

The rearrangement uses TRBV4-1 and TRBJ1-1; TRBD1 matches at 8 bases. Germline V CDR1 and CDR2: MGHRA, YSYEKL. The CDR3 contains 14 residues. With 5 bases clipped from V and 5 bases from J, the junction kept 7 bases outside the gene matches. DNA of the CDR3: TGCGCCAGCAGCTCGACAGGGGTCTGGACTGAAGCTTTCTTT. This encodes CASSSTGVWTEAFF.

As DNA, the CDR3 is TGCGCCAGCAGCCTTGAGCCACAAGACCTCTACAATGAGCAGTTCTTC. This gives the protein CASSLEPQDLYNEQFF. This chain links TRBV5-1 with TRBJ2-1; D uncertain. Trimming stripped 4 bases from V and 3 bases from J, with 17 bases between. CDR1 SGHRS and CDR2 YFSETQ come from the germline V gene. This CDR3 has 16 residues.